Each of the 14 T cell receptor beta chains below was sequenced from the same sample in a study of T cell responses to AZD1222 COVID-19 vaccine. The protocol was immunoSEQ multiplex PCR, while the TCRdb copy is restricted to in-frame clones and leaves out a portion. The sample lists over 100,000 clones; approximately 84% were seen once. This sample comprised peripheral blood, obtained on day 0 of AZD1222 vaccination. Receptors originate from an adult in good health.

The rearrangement joins TRBV5-6 to TRBJ2-6, with a possible D match to TRBD1 (6 bases). The germline gives CDR1 SGHDT, CDR2 YYEEEE. CDR3 size: 16 residues. Deletions cut 4 bases from V and 1 base from J, with 12 bases between. CDR3 in DNA: TGTGCCAGCAGCCAACGGACAGTTTCTGGGGCCAACGTCCTGACTTTC. It codes for CASSQRTVSGANVLTF. Drawing the rest from reference TRBV5-6 and TRBJ2-6, the complete variable domain is DAGVTQSPTHLIKTRGQQVTLRCSPKSGHDTVSWYQQALGQGPQFIFQYYEEEERQRGNFPDRFSGHQFPNYSSELNVNALLLGDSALYLCASSQRTVSGANVLTFGAGSRLTVL.

The V call is TRBV30, the J call TRBJ2-3; unclear D gene. CDR1 is GTSNPN, CDR2 SVGIG, per germline (reference sequence). V lost 2 bases to trimming and J lost 4 bases, with 7 bases between them. There are 12 residues in the CDR3. The CDR3 loop reads CAWSPPADTQYF. CDR3 coding DNA: TGTGCCTGGAGTCCCCCAGCAGATACGCAGTATTTT.

This clone occurred a few times. The V and J genes are TRBV4-2 and TRBJ1-4; no clear D gene. This CDR3 region has 16 residues. Germline lookup yields CDR1 LGHNA and CDR2 YNFKEQ. V was clipped by 7 bases and J by 3 bases, with 18 bases between them. The CDR3 reads CASTRGRSYSNEKLFF. DNA of the CDR3: TGTGCCAGCACCAGAGGGAGGTCTTACTCTAATGAAAAACTGTTTTTT.

The chain is built from TRBV11-3 and TRBJ2-3; 13 nucleotides agree with TRBD2. The CDR3 sequence is 16 residues long. The V gene's germline CDR1 is SGHNT and CDR2 YENEEA. The J segment lost 10 bases and the V segment lost 5 bases, leaving 12 bases of the junction unmatched. For the CDR3, the DNA is TGTGCCAGCAGCGCGTCCGGGACTAGCGGGGTTCGCCCGCAGTATTTT. Translated, it gives CASSASGTSGVRPQYF.

The rearrangement uses TRBV28 and TRBJ1-2; 7 bases line up with TRBD1. Trimming cost V 3 bases and J 8 bases; bases outside gene matches: 12. Germline assignment: CDR1 MDHEN and CDR2 SYDVKM. The CDR3 contains 15 residues. The CDR3 here is CASSLARQGEKGYTF. Written as DNA, the CDR3 is TGTGCCAGCAGTTTGGCTAGACAGGGAGAGAAGGGCTACACCTTC.

The chain couples TRBV12-5 to TRBJ2-7, with a possible D match to TRBD2 (5 bases). The CDR3 has 13 amino acids. The V gene's germline CDR1 is LGHNT and CDR2 FRNRAP. Deletions cut 3 bases from V and 3 bases from J, with 9 bases between. This CDR3 reads CASGFSGDYEQYF. CDR3 coding DNA: TGTGCTAGTGGTTTCTCCGGGGACTACGAGCAGTACTTC.

This clone has more than one count but fewer than ten. The rearrangement uses TRBV15 and TRBJ1-1; D perhaps matches TRBD1 (5 bases). Trimming took 0 bases from V and 8 from J, leaving 13 bases between them. Germline V gene sequence: CDR1 LNHNV, CDR2 YYDKDF (reference sequence). The CDR3 has 14 residues. The CDR3 sequence: CATSREWTPSEAFF. The CDR3 nucleotides read TGTGCCACCAGCAGAGAGTGGACACCGTCCGAAGCTTTCTTT.

The chain combines TRBV2 with TRBJ2-3, with unresolved D. CDR1 is SNHLY and CDR2 is FYNNEI in the germline V gene. This CDR3 comprises 13 residues. V was clipped by 11 bases and J by 2 bases, with 14 bases between them. The CDR3 nucleotides are TGTGCCTCCCGACTTGAAGTCACAGATACGCAGTATTTT. It codes for CASRLEVTDTQYF.

CDR3 in DNA: TGTGCCAGCAGCTTAATGGGACCCTGGGGGGGCACCGGGGAGCTGTTTTTT. This codes for CASSLMGPWGGTGELFF. The J gene is TRBJ2-2, the V gene TRBV7-3, with TRBD2 matching 7 bases. The CDR3 length is 17 residues. V lost 1 base, J lost 4 bases, and 9 bases stayed unmatched. Per the germline V gene, CDR1 is SGHTA and CDR2 is FQGTGA. Full variable domain (remainder filled in from reference TRBV7-3 and TRBJ2-2): GAGVSQTPSNKVTEKGKYVELRCDPISGHTALYWYRQSLGQGPEFLIYFQGTGAADDSGLPNDRFFAVRPEGSVSTLKIQRTERGDSAVYLCASSLMGPWGGTGELFFGEGSRLTVL.

The chain employs TRBV5-6 and TRBJ2-3, with 9 nucleotides matching TRBD1. CDR1 is SGHDT and CDR2 is YYEEEE in the germline V gene. The V and J ends lost 3 bases and 4 bases, in that order; junction bases with no gene match: 12. CDR3 length: 17 amino acids. The CDR3, as DNA: TGTGCCAGCAGCTGGATCGTGGGGGACAGGGAGGCAGATACGCAGTATTTT. Translating it yields CASSWIVGDREADTQYF.

The chain combines TRBV12-3 or TRBV12-4 with TRBJ1-4; no clear D. Deletions cut 1 base from V and 4 bases from J, with 4 bases between. The CDR3 is made up of 13 amino acids. The chain's CDR3 is CASSLVFNEKLFF. For the CDR3, the DNA is TGTGCCAGCAGTTTAGTCTTTAATGAAAAACTGTTTTTT.

The CDR3 loop reads CASSQTGTGTGEQYF. CDR3 sequence (DNA): TGCGCCAGCAGCCAGACCGGGACAGGGACCGGCGAGCAGTACTTC. The chain has TRBV4-1 and TRBJ2-7; 9 bases fit TRBD1. With 3 bases clipped from V and 6 bases from J, the junction kept 9 bases outside the gene matches. The CDR3 contains 15 residues. Germline values: CDR1 MGHRA, CDR2 YSYEKL.

The chain employs TRBV10-1 and TRBJ2-2, with 7 nucleotides matching TRBD1. CDR1 is WNHNN, CDR2 SYGVQD, per germline (reference sequence). With V trimmed by 6 bases and J by 4 bases, 5 bases remained unmatched. The CDR3 extends over 14 amino acids. In DNA, the CDR3 is TGCGCCAGCAGCCCCGGGACAGCCACCGGGGAGCTGTTTTTT. Protein: CASSPGTATGELFF.

The V call is TRBV6-5, the J call TRBJ2-7; possible D gene TRBD1, 5 bases. The germline V and J ends were trimmed by 7 bases and 2 bases, with 15 bases remaining between them. Germline-derived CDR1 and CDR2 are MNHEY and SVGAGI. This CDR3 spans 14 amino acids. The CDR3 reads CASILTGSAYEQYF. In DNA, the CDR3 is TGTGCCAGCATACTTACAGGATCCGCCTACGAGCAGTACTTC.